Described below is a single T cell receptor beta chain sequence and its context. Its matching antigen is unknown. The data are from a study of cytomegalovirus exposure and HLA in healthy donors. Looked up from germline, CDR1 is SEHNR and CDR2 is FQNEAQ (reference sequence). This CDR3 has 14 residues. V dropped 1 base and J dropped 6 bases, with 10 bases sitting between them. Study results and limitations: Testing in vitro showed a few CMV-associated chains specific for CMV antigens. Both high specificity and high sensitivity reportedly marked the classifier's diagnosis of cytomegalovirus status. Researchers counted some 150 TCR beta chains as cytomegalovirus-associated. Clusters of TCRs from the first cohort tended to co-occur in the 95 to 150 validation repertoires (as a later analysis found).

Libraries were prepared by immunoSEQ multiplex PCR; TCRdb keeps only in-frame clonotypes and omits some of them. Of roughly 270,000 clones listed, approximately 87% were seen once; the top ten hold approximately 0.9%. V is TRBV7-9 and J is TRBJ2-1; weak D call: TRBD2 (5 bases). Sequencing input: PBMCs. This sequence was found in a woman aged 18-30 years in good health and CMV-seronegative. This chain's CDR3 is CASSLVGAGNEQFF. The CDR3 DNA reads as TGTGCCAGCAGCTTAGTGGGAGCTGGCAATGAGCAGTTCTTC.